These T cell receptor beta chains were read from a single sample in a study of T cell clones after liver transplantation. Profiling relied on immunoSEQ multiplex PCR, and the TCRdb table lists in-frame clones only, not all of them. The table records tens of thousands of clones, roughly 80% of them present only once. Source: CD4+ T cells from blood, taken roughly 3.5 years after liver transplant. These receptors were collected from a human patient who received a liver transplant. Some T cells may trace back to the graft donor. Each CDR3 is given with its conserved first and last residue. The order of the fields is clone size, J gene, D gene, V gene, CDR3 protein, CDR3 DNA. A D gene is named only where the DNA matches it firmly. The listing skips clone size in some rows; elsewhere it reads once, few, many or a size class.

size: few
J: TRBJ2-7
D: TRBD1
V: TRBV2
CDR3: CASSEFSFVLRDRGSDEQYF
DNA: TGTGCCAGCAGTGAGTTTAGCTTCGTCCTCCGGGACAGGGGAAGCGACGAGCAGTACTTC

size: .
J: TRBJ1-1
D: .
V: TRBV6-1
CDR3: CASSISYTEAFF
DNA: TGTGCCAGCAGTATTAGCTACACTGAAGCTTTCTTT

size: once
J: TRBJ1-4
D: TRBD1
V: TRBV7-9
CDR3: CASSPSGGILPNEKLFF
DNA: TGTGCCAGCAGCCCTTCAGGGGGCATTCTCCCAAATGAAAAACTGTTTTTT

size: .
J: TRBJ1-2
D: .
V: TRBV28
CDR3: CASRTQRATGPMYGYTF
DNA: TGTGCCAGCAGAACCCAACGGGCCACAGGGCCCATGTATGGCTACACCTTC

size: .
J: TRBJ1-1
D: .
V: TRBV5-1
CDR3: CASSLPANTGRGMNTEAFF
DNA: TGCGCCAGCAGCTTGCCTGCTAACACAGGGAGGGGTATGAACACTGAAGCTTTCTTT

size: once
J: TRBJ2-5
D: .
V: TRBV19
CDR3: CASSIVGGETQYF
DNA: TGTGCCAGTAGTATAGTCGGCGGCGAGACCCAGTACTTC

size: .
J: TRBJ2-1
D: TRBD2
V: TRBV4-1
CDR3: CASSHPLAAGYNEQFF
DNA: TGCGCCAGCAGCCATCCCCTAGCGGCAGGATACAATGAGCAGTTCTTC

size: .
J: TRBJ2-7
D: TRBD2
V: TRBV6-6
CDR3: CASRVAGSRYEQYF
DNA: TGTGCCAGCAGGGTAGCGGGAAGTAGGTACGAGCAGTACTTC

size: .
J: TRBJ2-1
D: .
V: TRBV5-6
CDR3: CASSLEGSAYNEQFF
DNA: TGTGCCAGCAGCTTGGAAGGGAGCGCGTACAATGAGCAGTTCTTC

size: .
J: TRBJ1-2
D: .
V: TRBV14
CDR3: CASSLNSFNYGYTF
DNA: TGTGCCAGCAGCCTTAACAGCTTTAACTATGGCTACACCTTC

size: .
J: TRBJ2-5
D: .
V: TRBV7-2
CDR3: CASRIGVQETQYF
DNA: TGTGCCAGCAGGATTGGGGTTCAAGAGACCCAGTACTTC

size: .
J: TRBJ2-3
D: .
V: TRBV5-8
CDR3: CASSSLRLADTQYF
DNA: TGTGCCAGCAGCTCCCTTAGACTAGCAGATACGCAGTATTTT

size: .
J: TRBJ1-3
D: TRBD1
V: TRBV2
CDR3: CASRKTRTGLTGNTIYF
DNA: TGTGCCAGCCGGAAGACAAGGACAGGGCTAACTGGAAACACCATATATTTT

size: .
J: TRBJ1-1
D: .
V: TRBV7-8
CDR3: CASSSRRSPPNTEAFF
DNA: TGTGCCAGCAGTTCCCGGCGATCCCCCCCGAACACTGAAGCTTTCTTT

size: .
J: TRBJ2-7
D: TRBD2
V: TRBV9
CDR3: CASSVGPSGHSYEQYF
DNA: TGTGCCAGCAGCGTAGGTCCTAGCGGGCATTCCTACGAGCAGTACTTC

size: .
J: TRBJ1-5
D: TRBD1
V: TRBV2
CDR3: CASSRDRGRSQPQHF
DNA: TGTGCCAGCAGTCGGGACAGGGGGCGATCACAGCCCCAGCATTTT

size: .
J: TRBJ2-1
D: .
V: TRBV9
CDR3: CASSPLASLFNEQFF
DNA: TGTGCCAGCAGCCCCCTGGCGTCCCTTTTCAATGAGCAGTTCTTC

size: .
J: TRBJ1-3
D: .
V: TRBV28
CDR3: CASIGGGHSGNTIYF
DNA: TGTGCCAGCATCGGGGGCGGCCACTCTGGAAACACCATATATTTT

size: .
J: TRBJ1-4
D: .
V: TRBV5-6
CDR3: CASSRGRVGEKLFF
DNA: TGTGCCAGCAGCCGGGGAAGGGTTGGCGAAAAACTGTTTTTT

size: .
J: TRBJ1-5
D: .
V: TRBV19
CDR3: CASSLVVRIYQPQHF
DNA: TGTGCCAGTAGTTTGGTGGTGAGGATTTATCAGCCCCAGCATTTT

size: .
J: TRBJ2-1
D: .
V: TRBV5-1
CDR3: CASSSPRFGGYEQFF
DNA: TGCGCCAGCAGCTCACCCCGGTTCGGAGGGTATGAGCAGTTCTTC

size: .
J: TRBJ2-7
D: .
V: TRBV5-1
CDR3: CASSLAGRGSYKTYEQYF
DNA: TGCGCCAGCAGCTTGGCAGGGAGAGGGTCCTACAAAACCTACGAGCAGTACTTC

size: .
J: TRBJ1-2
D: TRBD1
V: TRBV5-1
CDR3: CASSLRTGPDSYGYTF
DNA: TGCGCCAGCAGCTTACGGACAGGGCCTGATAGCTATGGCTACACCTTC

size: .
J: TRBJ1-1
D: .
V: TRBV4-3
CDR3: CASSQGRSSEAFF
DNA: TGCGCCAGCAGCCAAGGACGTAGTAGCGAAGCTTTCTTT